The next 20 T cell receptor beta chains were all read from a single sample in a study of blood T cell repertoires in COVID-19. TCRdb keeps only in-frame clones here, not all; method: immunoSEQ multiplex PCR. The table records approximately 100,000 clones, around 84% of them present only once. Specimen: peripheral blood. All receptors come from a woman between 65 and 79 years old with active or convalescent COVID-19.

In DNA form, the CDR3 reads TGTGCCAGCAGCTTAATAGGGGGCAGGGAAGGTCAGCCCCAGCATTTT. Translating gives CASSLIGGREGQPQHF. The chain uses TRBV7-2 and TRBJ1-5, with 7 positions matching TRBD1. The CDR3 runs 16 residues. Germline V gene lookup returns CDR1 SGHTA and CDR2 FQGNSA. V lost 2 bases to trimming and J lost 6 bases; unmatched junction nucleotides: 10. Full variable domain (missing parts from reference TRBV7-2 and TRBJ1-5): GAGVSQSPSNKVTEKGKDVELRCDPISGHTALYWYRQSLGQGLEFLIYFQGNSAPDKSGLPSDRFSAERTGGSVSTLTIQRTQQEDSAVYLCASSLIGGREGQPQHFGDGTRLSIL.

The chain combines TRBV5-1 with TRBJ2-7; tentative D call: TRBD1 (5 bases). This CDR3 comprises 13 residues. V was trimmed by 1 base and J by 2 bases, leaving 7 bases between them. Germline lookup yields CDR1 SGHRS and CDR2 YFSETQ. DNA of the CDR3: TGCGCCAGCAGCTTGACAGGAGCCTACGAGCAGTACTTC. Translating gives CASSLTGAYEQYF.

The CDR3: CASSLAAGSSYNEQFF. The CDR3 bases are TGTGCCAGCAGCTTGGCCGCGGGCAGCTCCTACAATGAGCAGTTCTTC. This sequence joins TRBV5-4 and TRBJ2-1, with a weak D call TRBD2 (5 bases). Deletions cut 0 bases from V and 0 bases from J, with 10 bases between. CDR3 length: 16 residues. Looked up from germline, CDR1 is SGHNT and CDR2 is YYREEE (reference sequence).

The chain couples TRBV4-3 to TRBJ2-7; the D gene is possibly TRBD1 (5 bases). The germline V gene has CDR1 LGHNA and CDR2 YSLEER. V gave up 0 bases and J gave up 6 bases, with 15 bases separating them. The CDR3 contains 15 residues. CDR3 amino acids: CASSQDQGLRSEQYF. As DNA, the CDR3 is TGCGCCAGCAGCCAAGACCAGGGTTTGAGGAGCGAGCAGTACTTC.

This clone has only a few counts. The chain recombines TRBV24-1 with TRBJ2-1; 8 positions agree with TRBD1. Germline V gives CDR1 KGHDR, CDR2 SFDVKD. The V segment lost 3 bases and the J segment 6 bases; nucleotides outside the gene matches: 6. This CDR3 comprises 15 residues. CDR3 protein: CATSDPSQGGNEQFF. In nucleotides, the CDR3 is TGTGCCACCAGTGATCCGTCACAGGGGGGCAATGAGCAGTTCTTC.

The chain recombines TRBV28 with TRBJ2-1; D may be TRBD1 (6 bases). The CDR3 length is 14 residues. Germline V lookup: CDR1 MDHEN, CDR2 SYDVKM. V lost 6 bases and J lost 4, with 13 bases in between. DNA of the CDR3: TGTGCCAGCAGCCAGAGGACAGCGTACAATGAGCAGTTCTTC. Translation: CASSQRTAYNEQFF.

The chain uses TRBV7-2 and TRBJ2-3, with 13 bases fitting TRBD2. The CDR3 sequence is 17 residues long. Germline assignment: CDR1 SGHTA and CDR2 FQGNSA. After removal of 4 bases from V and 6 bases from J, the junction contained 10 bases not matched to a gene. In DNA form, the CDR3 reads TGTGCCAGCAGCTCCCCCTCACTAGCGGGGGGGAGGGATACGCAGTATTTT. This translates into CASSSPSLAGGRDTQYF.

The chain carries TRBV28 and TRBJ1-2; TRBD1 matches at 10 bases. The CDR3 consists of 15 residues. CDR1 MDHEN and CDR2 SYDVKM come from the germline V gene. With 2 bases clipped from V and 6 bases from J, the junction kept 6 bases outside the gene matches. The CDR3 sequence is CASSLEGTGDDGYTF. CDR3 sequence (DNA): TGTGCCAGCAGTTTAGAAGGGACAGGGGACGATGGCTACACCTTC.

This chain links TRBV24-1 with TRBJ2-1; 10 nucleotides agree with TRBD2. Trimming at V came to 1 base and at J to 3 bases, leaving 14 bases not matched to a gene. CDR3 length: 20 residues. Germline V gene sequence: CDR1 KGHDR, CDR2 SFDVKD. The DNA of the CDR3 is TGTGCCACCAGTGATTTCCCCACTAGCGGGAACAAGGCTGGCTACAATGAGCAGTTCTTC. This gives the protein CATSDFPTSGNKAGYNEQFF.

CDR3 nucleotides: TGCGCCAGCAGCTTGACAGGACAGGGACTTTATGGCTACACCTTC. Translation gives CASSLTGQGLYGYTF. This chain links TRBV5-1 with TRBJ1-2, with 8 bases identical to TRBD1. The germline CDR1 and CDR2 sequences are SGHRS and YFSETQ. This CDR3 is 15 amino acids long. J lost 5 bases, V lost 1 base, and 7 bases had no gene match.

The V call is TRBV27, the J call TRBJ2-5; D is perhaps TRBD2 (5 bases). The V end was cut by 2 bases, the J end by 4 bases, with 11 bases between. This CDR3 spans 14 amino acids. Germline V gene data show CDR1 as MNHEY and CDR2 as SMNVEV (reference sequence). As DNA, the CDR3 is TGTGCCAGCAGTTTACGAGTAGGGAGAGAGACCCAGTACTTC. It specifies CASSLRVGRETQYF.

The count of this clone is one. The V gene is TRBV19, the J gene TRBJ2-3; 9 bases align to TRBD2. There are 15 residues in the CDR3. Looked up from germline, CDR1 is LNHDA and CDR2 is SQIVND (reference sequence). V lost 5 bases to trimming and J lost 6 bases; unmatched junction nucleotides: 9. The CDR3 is CASSAAGGTSDTQYF. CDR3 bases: TGTGCCAGTAGTGCTGCGGGGGGGACATCGGATACGCAGTATTTT.

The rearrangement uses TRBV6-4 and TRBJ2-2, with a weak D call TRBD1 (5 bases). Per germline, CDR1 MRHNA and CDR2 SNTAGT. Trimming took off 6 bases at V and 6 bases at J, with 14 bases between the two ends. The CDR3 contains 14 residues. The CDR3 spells CASREQVFAGELFF. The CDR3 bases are TGTGCCAGCAGGGAACAGGTTTTTGCCGGGGAGCTGTTTTTT.

The CDR3 DNA follows: TGTGCCAGCAGGGAGGTCAGGACCCAGTACTTC. This encodes CASREVRTQYF. V usage is TRBV9 and J usage is TRBJ2-5; possible D gene TRBD2, 5 bases. Per the germline V gene, CDR1 is SGDLS and CDR2 is YYNGEE. The CDR3 covers 11 residues. V lost 5 bases to trimming and J lost 7 bases, with 9 bases between them. The variable domain in full, completed from reference TRBV9 and TRBJ2-5, reads DSGVTQTPKHLITATGQRVTLRCSPRSGDLSVYWYQQSLDQGLQFLIQYYNGEERAKGNILERFSAQQFPDLHSELNLSSLELGDSALYFCASREVRTQYFGPGTRLLVL.

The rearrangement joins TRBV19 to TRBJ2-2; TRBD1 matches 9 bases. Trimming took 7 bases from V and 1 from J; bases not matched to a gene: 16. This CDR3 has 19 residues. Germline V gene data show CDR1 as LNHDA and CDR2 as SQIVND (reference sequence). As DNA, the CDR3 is TGTGCCAGTAAGGGGGGAACCGGAAGGACAGGGGAGAACACCGGGGAGCTGTTTTTT. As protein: CASKGGTGRTGENTGELFF. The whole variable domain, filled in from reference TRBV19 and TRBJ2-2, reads DGGITQSPKYLFRKEGQNVTLSCEQNLNHDAMYWYRQDPGQGLRLIYYSQIVNDFQKGDIAEGYSVSREKKESFPLTVTSAQKNPTAFYLCASKGGTGRTGENTGELFFGEGSRLTVL.

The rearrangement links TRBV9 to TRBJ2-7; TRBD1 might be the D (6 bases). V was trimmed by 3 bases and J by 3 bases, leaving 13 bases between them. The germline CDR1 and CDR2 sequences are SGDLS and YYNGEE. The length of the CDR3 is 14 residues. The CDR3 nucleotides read TGTGCCAGCAGCGAGGGGACAAAACTCTACGAGCAGTACTTC. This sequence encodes CASSEGTKLYEQYF.

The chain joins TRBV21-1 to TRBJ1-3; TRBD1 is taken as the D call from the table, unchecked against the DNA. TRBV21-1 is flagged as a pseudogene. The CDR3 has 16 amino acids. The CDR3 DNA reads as TGTGCCAGCAGCACGCAACAGGTAAACTCTGGAAACACCATATATTTT. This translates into CASSTQQVNSGNTIYF.

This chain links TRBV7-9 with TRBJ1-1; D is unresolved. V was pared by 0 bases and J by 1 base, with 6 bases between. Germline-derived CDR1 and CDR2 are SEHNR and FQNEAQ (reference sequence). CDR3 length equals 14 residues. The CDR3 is CASSLAEGNTEAFF. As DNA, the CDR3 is TGTGCCAGCAGCTTAGCGGAGGGGAACACTGAAGCTTTCTTT.

The CDR3 loop reads CATSGRQGLLDEQYF. The CDR3 DNA reads as TGTGCCACCAGCGGACGACAGGGCCTACTAGACGAGCAGTACTTC. The chain has TRBV15 and TRBJ2-7; 7 bases agree with TRBD1. CDR1 is LNHNV and CDR2 is YYDKDF in the germline V gene (reference sequence). The CDR3 runs 15 residues. The J segment lost 5 bases and the V segment lost 5 bases, leaving 12 bases of the junction unmatched.

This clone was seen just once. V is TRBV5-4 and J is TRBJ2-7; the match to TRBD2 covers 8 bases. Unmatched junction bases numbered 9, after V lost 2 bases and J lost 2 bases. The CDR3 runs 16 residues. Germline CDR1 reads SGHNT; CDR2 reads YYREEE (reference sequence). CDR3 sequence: CASSFISSGRTYEQYF. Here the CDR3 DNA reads TGTGCCAGCAGCTTCATCTCTAGCGGGCGAACCTACGAGCAGTACTTC.